Listed here are 23 T cell receptor beta chains from one sample, sequenced in a study of T cells in Graves' hyperthyroidism and ophthalmopathy (dated 2019 in TCRdb). Preparation of the library involved multiplex PCR. The run used an Illumina HiSeq 2000. The TCR beta CDR3 regions were amplified from RNA transcripts. The first round of RT-PCR for the TCR CDR3 was performed with the HTBI primer set and the Qiagen OneStep RT-PCR kit. TCRdb ran its own pipeline on the public reads, namely fastp trimming at Q25 and MiXCR clone calling, and kept in-frame beta chains. When rows share a CDR3 protein, they turn into one entry using the most common DNA and genes. The sample table contains about 180,000 distinct CDR3 sequences; only one count was recorded for over 15% of them. The ten largest clones take up 25% to 35% of the sample. The sequenced sample consisted of blood. The source of these receptors is a woman in her forties or fifties with Graves' hyperthyroidism.

This clonotype was found many times. V is TRBV5-1 and J is TRBJ2-3, with a tentative D call TRBD2 (6 bases). Germline CDR1 reads SGHRS; CDR2 reads YFSETQ. The germline V and J ends were trimmed by 7 bases and 3 bases, with 18 bases remaining between them. The CDR3 spans 15 residues. CDR3 in DNA: TGCGCCAGCCGCGGAGGAGGGGTGGGGACAGATACGCAGTATTTT. The encoded protein is CASRGGGVGTDTQYF.

In this sample, this clonotype turned up many times. This chain uses TRBV20-1 with TRBJ1-2, with 7 bases matching TRBD1. This CDR3 has 13 amino acids. Trimming at V came to 0 bases and at J to 5 bases, leaving 3 bases not matched to a gene. Germline V gene data show CDR1 as DFQATT and CDR2 as SNEGSKA (reference sequence). The CDR3 is CSARDDRVYGYTF. The CDR3 DNA follows: TGCAGTGCTAGAGATGACAGGGTATATGGCTACACCTTC.

The table lists this clonotype with many counts. The chain employs TRBV5-1 and TRBJ2-1; possible D gene TRBD2, 6 bases. Germline CDR1 reads SGHRS; CDR2 reads YFSETQ. The V end lost 7 bases, the J end lost 6 bases, and 14 bases lay between the germline ends. There are 13 residues in the CDR3. The CDR3: CASAGLSLNEQFF. The CDR3 DNA sequence: TGCGCCAGCGCGGGGCTTAGCCTCAATGAGCAGTTCTTC.

The chain has TRBV5-1 and TRBJ2-7; perhaps TRBD1 as D (6 bases). CDR1 is SGHRS and CDR2 is YFSETQ in the germline V gene. CDR3 length equals 15 residues. Trimming pared 4 bases from V and 5 bases from J, leaving 19 bases between. The CDR3 nucleotides are TGCGCCAGCAGCCCCGGGCCGGCGACAGGAGACGAGCAGTACTTC. This encodes CASSPGPATGDEQYF.

This clonotype has a count of ten or more. This rearrangement joins TRBV15 to TRBJ2-1; D is ambiguous. Per the germline V gene, CDR1 is LNHNV and CDR2 is YYDKDF (reference sequence). V was shortened by 1 base and J by 4 bases, with 5 bases between the two germline ends. There are 13 residues in the CDR3. Here the CDR3 reads CATSRGRYNEQFF. The DNA for the CDR3 is TGTGCCACCAGCAGAGGACGGTACAATGAGCAGTTCTTC.

This clonotype was detected many times. CDR3 nucleotides: TGTGCCAGCAGGGACCCCGGTACTGAAGCTTTCTTT. It translates to CASRDPGTEAFF. V usage is TRBV9 and J usage is TRBJ1-1; D is undetermined. V dropped 5 bases and J dropped 5 bases, with 10 bases sitting between them. Germline loops: CDR1 SGDLS, CDR2 YYNGEE. The CDR3 loop spans 12 amino acids.

In this sample, this clonotype turned up a few times. The gene calls are TRBV19 and TRBJ2-2, with D perhaps TRBD1 (5 bases). This CDR3 comprises 15 residues. V shed 3 bases and J shed 1 base, with 9 bases lying between them. The germline gives CDR1 LNHDA, CDR2 SQIVND (reference sequence). Written as DNA, the CDR3 is TGTGCCAGTAGTATCCTCCAGGGGAACACCGGGGAGCTGTTTTTT. This sequence encodes CASSILQGNTGELFF. The entire variable domain, with the rest obtained from reference TRBV19 and TRBJ2-2, is as follows: DGGITQSPKYLFRKEGQNVTLSCEQNLNHDAMYWYRQDPGQGLRLIYYSQIVNDFQKGDIAEGYSVSREKKESFPLTVTSAQKNPTAFYLCASSILQGNTGELFFGEGSRLTVL.

The chain employs TRBV27 and TRBJ2-1; D gene unclear. CDR1 and CDR2 from the germline V gene are MNHEY and SMNVEV (reference sequence). This CDR3 is 14 amino acids long. V dropped 7 bases and J dropped 2 bases, with 12 bases sitting between them. CDR3 sequence: CASTSVHTYNEQFF. The CDR3 DNA follows: TGTGCCAGCACAAGCGTCCATACCTACAATGAGCAGTTCTTC.

In this sample, this clonotype turned up many times. J is TRBJ1-2 and V is TRBV5-6; unclear D gene. CDR1 and CDR2 (germline): SGHDT, YYEEEE. CDR3 length: 16 residues. Deletions cut 1 base from V and 0 bases from J, with 13 bases between. CDR3 sequence (DNA): TGTGCCAGCAGCTTGTTCCTGGGATCAGCTAACTATGGCTACACCTTC. Its protein product is CASSLFLGSANYGYTF.

This clonotype was detected ten times or more. This chain connects TRBV7-2 to TRBJ1-1, with no clear D. This CDR3 is built from 12 residues. The V gene's germline CDR1 is SGHTA and CDR2 FQGNSA. V lost 5 bases and J 11 bases, leaving 15 bases between the germline ends. The DNA of the CDR3 is TGTGCCAGCAGCCCGGACCGCCAATCGGCTTTCTTT. Translated: CASSPDRQSAFF. Supplemented by reference TRBV7-2 and TRBJ1-1, the full variable domain reads GAGVSQSPSNKVTEKGKDVELRCDPISGHTALYWYRQSLGQGLEFLIYFQGNSAPDKSGLPSDRFSAERTGGSVSTLTIQRTQQEDSAVYLCASSPDRQSAFFGQGTRLTVV.

Of note for this clonotype: With a much larger clone just one base away, this may be a read error. The CDR3 sequence: CASSLTSRGGSSGNTIYF. DNA of the CDR3: TGTGCCAGCAGCTTAACGAGCAGGGGCGGGAGCTCTGGAAACACCATATATTTT. This chain links TRBV7-3 with TRBJ1-3, with a tentative D call TRBD1 (6 bases). V gave up 0 bases and J gave up 0 bases, with 15 bases separating them. The germline gives CDR1 SGHTA, CDR2 FQGTGA. CDR3 length equals 18 residues.

This clonotype has ten or more counts. The chain couples TRBV5-1 to TRBJ1-2, with no clear D. The CDR3 is 15 residues long. The ends were cut back, 0 bases at V and 3 bases at J, with 12 bases in the middle. The germline V gene encodes CDR1 SGHRS and CDR2 YFSETQ. CDR3 sequence reads: CASSLVPTSDYGYTF. DNA of the CDR3: TGCGCCAGCAGCTTGGTGCCCACCTCGGACTATGGCTACACCTTC.

The chain uses TRBV3-1 and TRBJ1-6; TRBD1 is a possible D gene (6 bases). Trimming took off 4 bases at V and 7 bases at J, with 14 bases between the two ends. Germline CDR1 LGHDT, CDR2 YNNKEL (reference sequence). The CDR3 contains 15 residues. The CDR3 reads CASSLTGLGNSPLHF. The DNA of the CDR3 is TGTGCCAGCAGCCTAACAGGGCTGGGAAATTCACCCCTCCACTTT.

This clonotype has a count of ten or more. The V call is TRBV2, the J call TRBJ2-1, with TRBD2 matching over 14 bases. Germline V gene lookup returns CDR1 SNHLY and CDR2 FYNNEI. Trimming took 6 bases from V and 6 from J; bases not matched to a gene: 4. CDR3 length: 15 amino acids. CDR3 bases: TGTGCCAGCAGGCGAGGGACTAGCGGGGGCAATGAGCAGTTCTTC. Protein sequence: CASRRGTSGGNEQFF.

This clonotype has ten or more counts. Germline and junction disagree at one end, which may indicate a read error. This chain links TRBV7-9 with TRBJ1-1; D not certain. The CDR3 length is 12 residues. Looked up from germline, CDR1 is SEHNR and CDR2 is FQNEAQ (reference sequence). For the CDR3, the DNA is TGTGCCAGCAGCCTAGCTAATGCTGAAGCTTTCTTT. As protein: CASSLANAEAFF.

This clonotype appeared once. This sequence joins TRBV11-2 and TRBJ2-7; D remains unclear. The V end was cut by 3 bases, the J end by 4 bases, with 13 bases between. Germline V gene sequence: CDR1 SGHAT, CDR2 FQNNGV. The CDR3 has 14 residues. The CDR3 sequence: CASSFPATLYEQYF. Written as DNA, the CDR3 is TGTGCCAGCAGCTTCCCGGCAACCCTATACGAGCAGTACTTC.

In this sample, this clonotype turned up many times. The V call is TRBV7-9, the J call TRBJ2-7; 11 bases align to TRBD1. This CDR3 contains 16 residues. CDR1 and CDR2 from the germline V gene are SEHNR and FQNEAQ (reference sequence). The ends lost 5 bases at V and 7 bases at J; junction bases unmatched: 13. CDR3 in DNA: TGTGCCAGCAGCCCTAGGCATAGGGACAGGGGGTTAGAGCAGTACTTC. Protein sequence: CASSPRHRDRGLEQYF.

This clonotype was recorded at least ten times. V and J are TRBV5-6 and TRBJ2-1; D perhaps matches TRBD2 (6 bases). The V gene's germline CDR1 is SGHDT and CDR2 YYEEEE. With 0 bases removed from V and 10 bases from J, the gap between germline ends came to 8 bases. The CDR3 contains 12 residues. The CDR3 region is CASSLVGGEQFF. The CDR3, as DNA: TGTGCCAGCAGCTTGGTAGGAGGGGAGCAGTTCTTC.

This clonotype was observed at least ten times. The chain carries TRBV28 and TRBJ1-2; the D is unclear. CDR1 is MDHEN and CDR2 is SYDVKM in the germline V gene. V lost 3 bases and J 8 bases, leaving 13 bases between the germline ends. The CDR3 length is 13 residues. CDR3 DNA: TGTGCCAGCAGTTTGTGGCCCGTGGGGGGCTACACCTTC. Translation gives CASSLWPVGGYTF.

This clonotype has a count of ten or more. The J gene is TRBJ1-4, the V gene TRBV28; D gene uncertain. Germline CDR1 MDHEN, CDR2 SYDVKM. V was cut by 6 bases and J by 7 bases, with 12 bases left in between. CDR3 length: 13 amino acids. The chain's CDR3 is CASRRSYVEKLFF. In DNA, the CDR3 is TGTGCCAGCAGACGATCCTATGTTGAAAAACTGTTTTTT.

This clonotype was seen at least ten times. Here the CDR3 reads CASSEGRGLGLYGYTF. As DNA, the CDR3 is TGTGCCAGCAGTGAAGGGAGAGGGCTGGGGCTCTATGGCTACACCTTC. The V call is TRBV6-1, the J call TRBJ1-2, with D perhaps matching TRBD1 (5 bases). Trimming shortened V by 1 base and J by 4 bases, and 16 bases separated the two germline ends. The V gene's germline CDR1 is MNHNS and CDR2 SASEGT. The CDR3 has 16 residues.

This clonotype came up a few times. Possible read error: a much larger clone is one base away. Written as DNA, the CDR3 is TGTGCCAGCAGCCCGACAGGGGAGAATGGCTACACCTTC. Its protein is CASSPTGENGYTF. The chain uses TRBV12-3 or TRBV12-4 and TRBJ1-2, with 8 bases identical to TRBD1. The CDR3 totals 13 residues. Trimming cost V 6 bases and J 6 bases; bases outside gene matches: 6.

The table lists this clonotype with many counts. The chain combines TRBV6-6 with TRBJ1-5, with 8 bases that match TRBD1. Trimming cost V 0 bases and J 6 bases; bases outside gene matches: 4. Germline CDR1 and CDR2: MNHNY and SVGAGI (reference sequence). The CDR3 sequence is 15 residues long. The CDR3 sequence is CASSYSTGVGQPQHF. In DNA, the CDR3 is TGTGCCAGCAGTTACTCGACAGGGGTAGGTCAGCCCCAGCATTTT.